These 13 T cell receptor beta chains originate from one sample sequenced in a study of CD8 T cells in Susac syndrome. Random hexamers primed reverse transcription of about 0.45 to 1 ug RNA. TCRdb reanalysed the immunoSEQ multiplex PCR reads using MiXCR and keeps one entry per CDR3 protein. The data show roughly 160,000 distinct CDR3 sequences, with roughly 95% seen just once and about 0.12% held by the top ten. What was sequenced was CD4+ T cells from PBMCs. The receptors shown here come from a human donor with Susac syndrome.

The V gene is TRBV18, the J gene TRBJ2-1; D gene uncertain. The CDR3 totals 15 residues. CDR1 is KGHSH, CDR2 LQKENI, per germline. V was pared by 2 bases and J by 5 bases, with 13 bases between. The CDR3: CASSPRNPFNNEQFF. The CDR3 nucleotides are TGTGCCAGCTCACCAAGGAACCCCTTTAACAATGAGCAGTTCTTC. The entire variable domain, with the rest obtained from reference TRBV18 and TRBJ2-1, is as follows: NAGVMQNPRHLVRRRGQEARLRCSPMKGHSHVYWYRQLPEEGLKFMVYLQKENIIDESGMPKERFSAEFPKEGPSILRIQQVVRGDSAAYFCASSPRNPFNNEQFFGPGTRLTVL.

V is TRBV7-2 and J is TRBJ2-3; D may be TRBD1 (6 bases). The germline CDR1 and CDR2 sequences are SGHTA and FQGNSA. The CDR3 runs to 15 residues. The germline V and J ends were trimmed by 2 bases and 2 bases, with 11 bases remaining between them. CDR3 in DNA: TGTGCCAGCAGCTTAAGGGACACCGACACAGATACGCAGTATTTT. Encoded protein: CASSLRDTDTDTQYF.

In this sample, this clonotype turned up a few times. The CDR3: CASSLDSYGYTF. The CDR3 nucleotides read TGTGCCAGCAGCCTGGACAGCTATGGCTACACCTTC. The chain carries TRBV3-1 and TRBJ1-2, with a tentative D call TRBD1 (6 bases). The CDR3 has 12 residues. Germline V gene sequence: CDR1 LGHDT, CDR2 YNNKEL (reference sequence). V was trimmed by 4 bases and J by 4 bases, leaving 7 bases between them.

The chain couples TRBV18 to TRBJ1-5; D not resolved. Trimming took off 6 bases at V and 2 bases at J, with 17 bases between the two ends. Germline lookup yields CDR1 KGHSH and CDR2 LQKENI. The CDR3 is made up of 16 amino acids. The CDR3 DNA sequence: TGTGCCAGCTCCTTGAGTCGTGGGAATGGCAATCAGCCCCAGCATTTT. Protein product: CASSLSRGNGNQPQHF.

The CDR3 region is CASRPAGQHQPQHF. The DNA for the CDR3 is TGTGCCAGCAGACCCGCGGGCCAGCATCAGCCCCAGCATTTT. V usage is TRBV28 and J usage is TRBJ1-5; D is uncertain. This CDR3 is built from 14 residues. Per the germline V gene, CDR1 is MDHEN and CDR2 is SYDVKM. V was trimmed by 6 bases and J by 5 bases, leaving 14 bases between them.

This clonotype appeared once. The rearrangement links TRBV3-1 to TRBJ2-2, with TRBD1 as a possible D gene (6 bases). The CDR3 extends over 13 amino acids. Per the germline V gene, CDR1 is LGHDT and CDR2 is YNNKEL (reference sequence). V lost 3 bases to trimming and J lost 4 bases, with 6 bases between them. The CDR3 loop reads CASSQGATGELFF. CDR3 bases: TGTGCCAGCAGCCAGGGGGCCACCGGGGAGCTGTTTTTT.

CDR3 sequence (DNA): TGTGCCAGCAGTCCGAAATCGGCAGGGTTGAACACTGAAGCTTTCTTT. This translates into CASSPKSAGLNTEAFF. The chain uses TRBV27 and TRBJ1-1, with D tentatively TRBD1 (5 bases). Germline CDR1 and CDR2: MNHEY and SMNVEV (reference sequence). Trimming left V 5 bases short and J 0 bases short, with 16 bases between. This CDR3 region has 16 residues.

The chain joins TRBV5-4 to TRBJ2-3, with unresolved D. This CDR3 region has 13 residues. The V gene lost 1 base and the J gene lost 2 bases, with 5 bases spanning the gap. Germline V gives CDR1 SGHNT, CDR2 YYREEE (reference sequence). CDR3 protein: CASSLPATDTQYF. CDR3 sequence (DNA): TGTGCCAGCAGCTTGCCCGCCACAGATACGCAGTATTTT.

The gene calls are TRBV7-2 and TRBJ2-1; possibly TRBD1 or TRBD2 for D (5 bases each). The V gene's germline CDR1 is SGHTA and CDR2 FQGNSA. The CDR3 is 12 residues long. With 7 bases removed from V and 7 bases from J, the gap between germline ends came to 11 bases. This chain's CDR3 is CASTAGGNEQFF. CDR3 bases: TGTGCCAGCACCGCTGGGGGTAATGAGCAGTTCTTC.

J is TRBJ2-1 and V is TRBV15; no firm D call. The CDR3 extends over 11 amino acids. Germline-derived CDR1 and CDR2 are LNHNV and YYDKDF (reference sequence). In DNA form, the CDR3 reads TGTGCGGCAGGCAGACAACATGAGCAGTTCTTC. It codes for CAAGRQHEQFF.

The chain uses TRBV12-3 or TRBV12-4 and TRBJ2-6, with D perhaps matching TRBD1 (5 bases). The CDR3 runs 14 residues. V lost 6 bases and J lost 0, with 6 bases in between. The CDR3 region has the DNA TGTGCCAGCAGGACAGCCTCTGGGGCCAACGTCCTGACTTTC. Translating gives CASRTASGANVLTF.

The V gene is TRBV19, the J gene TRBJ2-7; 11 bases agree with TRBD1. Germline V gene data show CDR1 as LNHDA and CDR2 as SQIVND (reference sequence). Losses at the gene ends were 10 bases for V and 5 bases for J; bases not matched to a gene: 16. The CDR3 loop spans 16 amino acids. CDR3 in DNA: TGTGCCACCCAACCCGGGACAGGGGGAATTAAGAACGAGCAGTACTTC. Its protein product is CATQPGTGGIKNEQYF.

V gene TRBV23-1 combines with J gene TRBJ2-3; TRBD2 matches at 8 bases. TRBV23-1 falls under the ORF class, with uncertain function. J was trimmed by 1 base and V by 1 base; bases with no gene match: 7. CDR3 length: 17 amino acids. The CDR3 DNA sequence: TGCGCCAGCAGTCAATGGTCGGCTAGCGGGTGCACAGATACGCAGTATTTT. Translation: CASSQWSASGCTDTQYF.